The 8 T cell receptor beta chains reported below all come from one sample, sequenced in a study of identical twins. TCRdb used MiXCR to reprocess the 5' RACE reads, holding one entry per CDR3 protein. Of about 550,000 distinct CDR3 sequences in the sample, 20% to 25% were seen once. The same specimen was also included in a second study, on yellow fever vaccine responses in identical twins.

Sequencing was carried out using CD4+ T cells sorted from blood. These TCRs come from a woman younger than 35 in good health.

The chain recombines TRBV9 with TRBJ1-3; D gene uncertain. Trimming cost V 3 bases and J 0 bases, with 10 bases left between them. Germline-derived CDR1 and CDR2 are SGDLS and YYNGEE. The CDR3 is 15 amino acids. This CDR3 reads CASSGQDVSGNTIYF. CDR3 bases: TGTGCCAGCAGCGGTCAGGACGTCTCTGGAAACACCATATATTTT.

The chain is built from TRBV6-1 and TRBJ2-1; 10 positions match TRBD1. The CDR3 is made up of 16 amino acids. Per the germline V gene, CDR1 is MNHNS and CDR2 is SASEGT. Unmatched junction bases numbered 11, after V lost 6 bases and J lost 6 bases. The CDR3 nucleotides are TGTGCCAGCAGGATAACCGGGACAGGGGTGTCCAATGAGCAGTTCTTC. This sequence encodes CASRITGTGVSNEQFF.

This chain links TRBV12-3 or TRBV12-4 with TRBJ2-3; 9 bases are a match to TRBD2. V gave up 3 bases and J gave up 4 bases; unmatched junction bases: 8. CDR3 length: 16 amino acids. The CDR3 loop is CASSLISGGGADTQYF. CDR3 nucleotides: TGTGCCAGCAGTTTGATTTCGGGCGGGGGGGCAGATACGCAGTATTTT.

In its sample, this clonotype was seen a few times. This sequence joins TRBV2 and TRBJ2-1, with 7 bases that match TRBD2. Germline V CDR1 and CDR2: SNHLY, FYNNEI. V shed 0 bases, J shed 3 bases, and the junction held 5 bases outside the gene matches. The CDR3 spans 16 residues. CDR3 in amino acids: CASSEAQLANYNEQFF. The CDR3 DNA follows: TGTGCCAGCAGTGAAGCGCAACTAGCGAACTACAATGAGCAGTTCTTC.

The chain couples TRBV7-2 to TRBJ1-6; D is possibly TRBD1 (5 bases). The CDR3 contains 13 residues. Germline V gene sequence: CDR1 SGHTA, CDR2 FQGNSA. The V end was cut by 7 bases, the J end by 10 bases, with 14 bases between. As DNA, the CDR3 is TGTGCCAGCACCTTTGACAGTGACTCACCCCTCCACTTT. Residues: CASTFDSDSPLHF.

This clonotype was detected a few times. This chain joins TRBV4-2 and TRBJ1-4; no reliable D call. The CDR3 runs to 15 residues. The V end lost 1 base, the J end lost 4 bases, and 10 bases lay between the germline ends. CDR1 is LGHNA, CDR2 YNFKEQ, per germline. The DNA for the CDR3 is TGTGCCAGCAGCCAAGTTGAGGGTAATAATGAAAAACTGTTTTTT. It is translated as CASSQVEGNNEKLFF.

In this sample, this clonotype turned up a few times. This chain connects TRBV7-8 to TRBJ2-2; D perhaps matches TRBD2 (6 bases). This CDR3 is built from 15 residues. Trimming removed 5 bases at V and 1 base at J, with 11 bases between. Germline V gene data show CDR1 as SGHVS and CDR2 as FQNEAQ. CDR3 protein: CASSRGLLNTGELFF. DNA for the CDR3: TGTGCCAGCAGCCGGGGACTGTTGAACACCGGGGAGCTGTTTTTT.

This sequence joins TRBV15 and TRBJ2-1; tentative D call: TRBD1 (5 bases). CDR1 and CDR2 from the germline V gene are LNHNV and YYDKDF (reference sequence). Deletions cut 3 bases from V and 5 bases from J, with 14 bases between. This CDR3 is built from 15 residues. CDR3 DNA: TGTGCCACCAGCAGGGACAAATACCGAAACAATGAGCAGTTCTTC. Translation gives CATSRDKYRNNEQFF.